Listed below are T cell receptor beta chains from one sample, sequenced in a study of blood T cell repertoires in COVID-19. Produced via immunoSEQ multiplex PCR; TCRdb's table is partial and in-frame only. The sample consists of 90,000 to 110,000 clones, about 87% of them appearing once. Material for sequencing was peripheral blood. Receptor source: a human donor in a cohort sampled during active COVID-19. CDR3s include the opening cysteine and the closing phenylalanine or tryptophan. Where a row states a size, it is once, few, many or the class of an expanded clone; other rows omit it.

J | size | V | length | CDR3
TRBJ1-1 | NA | TRBV7-5 | 14 | CARSLEAGSTEAFF
TRBJ2-7 | NA | TRBV11-2 | 18 | CASSLGGLAGRRVYEQYF
TRBJ2-1 | NA | TRBV19 | 17 | CASSIGLAGGPSDEQFF
TRBJ2-1 | NA | TRBV18 | 15 | CASSPALARYNEQFF
TRBJ1-4 | once | TRBV6-2/TRBV6-3 | 13 | CASSYAGAEKLFF
TRBJ1-2 | once | TRBV7-9 | 16 | CASSSGATGGDYGYTF
TRBJ1-1 | NA | TRBV9 | 17 | CASSVGLALGENTEAFF
TRBJ2-2 | NA | TRBV9 | 17 | CASSVASGLAGEEELFF
TRBJ1-2 | NA | TRBV27 | 15 | CASSLGGGANYGYTF
TRBJ1-1 | NA | TRBV3-1/TRBV3-2 | 15 | CASSQAIVGDTEAFF
TRBJ1-5 | NA | TRBV19 | 16 | CASSMQTGGANQPQHF
TRBJ1-5 | once | TRBV24-1 | 16 | CATSDSTGWPYQPQHF
TRBJ2-7 | NA | TRBV7-2 | 21 | CASSLAPRTSGRRPTVYEQYF
TRBJ1-1 | NA | TRBV6-5 | 13 | CASRPPVNTEAFF
TRBJ1-1 | NA | TRBV6-2/TRBV6-3 | 15 | CASSSSTRNRGEAFF
TRBJ2-5 | NA | TRBV5-6 | 13 | CASSTDRGETQYF
TRBJ1-1 | once | TRBV11-2 | 15 | CASSKTGVRPTEAFF
TRBJ2-1 | NA | TRBV7-8 | 19 | CASSLEVPAGVFTYNEQFF
TRBJ2-1 | NA | TRBV19 | 15 | CASTPTGTGPLRQFF
TRBJ1-1 | NA | TRBV9 | 15 | CASSVGGVGNTEAFF
TRBJ2-7 | NA | TRBV2 | 17 | CASSPGTGGYLGYEQYF
TRBJ2-2 | NA | TRBV21-1 | 14 | CASGRRGGTGELFF
TRBJ2-7 | NA | TRBV5-4 | 14 | CASSFSRGIHEQYF
TRBJ1-1 | NA | TRBV29-1 | 13 | CSVYDRENTEAFF
TRBJ1-1 | NA | TRBV18 | 15 | CASSPRRQVNTEAFF
TRBJ2-3 | NA | TRBV7-8 | 17 | CASRLGWLAGSTDTQYF
TRBJ1-5 | NA | TRBV11-2 | 14 | CASSQTGMAQPQHF
TRBJ1-5 | NA | TRBV21-1 | 13 | CAIRPGGCQPQHF
TRBJ1-3 | NA | TRBV5-1 | 16 | CASSYSTGGQADTIYF
TRBJ1-4 | NA | TRBV10-3 | 13 | CAISEPDRGKLFF
TRBJ2-1 | NA | TRBV9 | 17 | CASSVALASGNYNEQFF
TRBJ1-3 | once | TRBV3-1/TRBV3-2 | 13 | CASSQTAGNTIYF
TRBJ1-1 | NA | TRBV19 | 17 | CASSISLQLISNTEAFF
TRBJ2-3 | NA | TRBV7-3 | 16 | CASSPIRGGDTDTQYF
TRBJ2-3 | NA | TRBV5-5 | 15 | CASSWTGVGTDTQYF
TRBJ2-7 | NA | TRBV5-1 | 14 | CASSPGLAGNEQYF
TRBJ1-5 | NA | TRBV28 | 16 | CASSFRQGLGNQPQHF
TRBJ2-5 | NA | TRBV27 | 11 | CASSFGRAQYF
TRBJ2-7 | NA | TRBV28 | 16 | CASSSPGTSGSYEQYF
TRBJ2-7 | NA | TRBV4-1 | 14 | CASSQVGSSYEQYF
TRBJ2-2 | NA | TRBV2 | 18 | CASSEDGTTTRNTGELFF
TRBJ1-1 | NA | TRBV5-6 | 15 | CASSLVAGGNTEAFF
TRBJ2-7 | NA | TRBV5-4 | 16 | CASSLAVGTGGGEQYF
TRBJ2-1 | few | TRBV5-3 | 14 | CARSLRERRGEQFF
TRBJ2-3 | NA | TRBV5-1 | 13 | CASSLVAGDTQYF
TRBJ2-1 | NA | TRBV19 | 17 | CASSIVRGGRSYNEQFF
TRBJ2-1 | NA | TRBV18 | 21 | CASSRTTGARISRGVDNEQFF
TRBJ2-1 | NA | TRBV15 | 12 | CATSKQRGEQFF
TRBJ2-2 | NA | TRBV7-3 | 16 | CASSQAGGPNTGELFF
TRBJ2-1 | NA | TRBV4-3 | 14 | CASSQEATGTEQFF
TRBJ2-1 | once | TRBV2 | 14 | CASSDFFGGYEQFF
TRBJ2-7 | NA | TRBV5-1 | 16 | CASSWAPGTGSYEQYF
TRBJ2-7 | NA | TRBV9 | 14 | CASSVGAVPGEQYF
TRBJ1-2 | NA | TRBV28 | 13 | CASRTETNYGYTF
TRBJ2-6 | NA | TRBV5-1 | 18 | CASSLGSGTGSGANVLTF